These T cell receptor beta chains were read from a single sample in a study of T cells in Graves' hyperthyroidism and ophthalmopathy. MiXCR was run by TCRdb on the multiplex PCR reads, yielding one entry per CDR3 protein. The sample includes about 400,000 distinct CDR3 sequences, approximately 25% of them seen just once. Specimen: blood. These receptors came from a middle-aged man with Graves' hyperthyroidism. The CDR3 runs from the conserved cysteine through the conserved F or W. The D gene is left open where the match is weak. Part of the rows lack a size; the others show once, few, many or a class for expanded clones.

D gene: -; J gene: TRBJ2-6; V gene: TRBV9; clone size: -; CDR3 DNA: TGTGCCAGCAGTACCCTTTCTGGGGCCAACGTCCTGACTTTC; CDR3 protein: CASSTLSGANVLTF
D gene: TRBD1; J gene: TRBJ1-5; V gene: TRBV12-3/TRBV12-4; clone size: -; CDR3 DNA: TGTGCCAGCAGGTCCGGGACAGGGATCGGGCAGCCCCAGCATTTT; CDR3 protein: CASRSGTGIGQPQHF
D gene: -; J gene: TRBJ2-5; V gene: TRBV5-1; clone size: -; CDR3 DNA: TGCGCCAGCAGGACCCAGGGGACGCAAGAGACCCAGTACTTC; CDR3 protein: CASRTQGTQETQYF
D gene: -; J gene: TRBJ2-5; V gene: TRBV6-1; clone size: few; CDR3 DNA: TGTGCCAGCAGACTACCTCAAGAGACCCAGTACTTC; CDR3 protein: CASRLPQETQYF
D gene: -; J gene: TRBJ1-2; V gene: TRBV12-3/TRBV12-4; clone size: few; CDR3 DNA: TGTGCCAGCAGTTCTACCGACTATGGCTACACCTTC; CDR3 protein: CASSSTDYGYTF
D gene: TRBD1; J gene: TRBJ2-2; V gene: TRBV11-2; clone size: -; CDR3 DNA: TGTGCCAGCACTAGGACAGGGGGAAACACCGGGGAGCTGTTTTTT; CDR3 protein: CASTRTGGNTGELFF
D gene: -; J gene: TRBJ2-1; V gene: TRBV5-1; clone size: few; CDR3 DNA: TGCGCCAGCAGCTTGGGACAGCGGCTTTACAATGAGCAGTTCTTC; CDR3 protein: CASSLGQRLYNEQFF
D gene: TRBD1; J gene: TRBJ1-1; V gene: TRBV19; clone size: -; CDR3 DNA: TGTGCCAGTAGTATAGTAACAGGGGCCCTGAACACTGAAGCTTTCTTT; CDR3 protein: CASSIVTGALNTEAFF
D gene: -; J gene: TRBJ1-6; V gene: TRBV6-2/TRBV6-3; clone size: -; CDR3 DNA: TGTACCAGCAGAAAACAGGGACCCGAATCACCCCTCCACTTT; CDR3 protein: CTSRKQGPESPLHF
D gene: -; J gene: TRBJ2-7; V gene: TRBV12-3/TRBV12-4; clone size: many; CDR3 DNA: TGTGCCAGCAGCTTTTCTCCCTACGAGCAGTACTTC; CDR3 protein: CASSFSPYEQYF
D gene: TRBD1; J gene: TRBJ2-3; V gene: TRBV9; clone size: few; CDR3 DNA: TGTGCCAGCAGCGCCTCCGGGACAGGGAGGACAGATACGCAGTATTTT; CDR3 protein: CASSASGTGRTDTQYF
D gene: TRBD2; J gene: TRBJ2-1; V gene: TRBV9; clone size: few; CDR3 DNA: TGTGCCAGCAGGGCGGGAGAAACGGATCTTGAGCAGTTCTTC; CDR3 protein: CASRAGETDLEQFF
D gene: TRBD1; J gene: TRBJ2-5; V gene: TRBV20-1; clone size: few; CDR3 DNA: TGCAGTGCTAGAGAACTACAGGGGGTTGAAGAGACCCAGTACTTC; CDR3 protein: CSARELQGVEETQYF
D gene: TRBD2; J gene: TRBJ2-3; V gene: TRBV12-3/TRBV12-4; clone size: many; CDR3 DNA: TGTGCCAGCCAGACTAGCTTAGATACGCAGTATTTT; CDR3 protein: CASQTSLDTQYF
D gene: TRBD1; J gene: TRBJ2-1; V gene: TRBV11-2; clone size: many; CDR3 DNA: TGTGCCAGCAGCCGACAGGGGGCTGACAATGAGCAGTTCTTC; CDR3 protein: CASSRQGADNEQFF
D gene: -; J gene: TRBJ2-3; V gene: TRBV6-1; clone size: many; CDR3 DNA: TGTGCCAGCCTTAGCGGATTTCTCACAGATACGCAGTATTTT; CDR3 protein: CASLSGFLTDTQYF
D gene: TRBD2; J gene: TRBJ2-7; V gene: TRBV7-3; clone size: many; CDR3 DNA: TGTGCCAGCAGCTCGGGACTAGCGGGAGATGAGCAGTACTTC; CDR3 protein: CASSSGLAGDEQYF
D gene: -; J gene: TRBJ2-7; V gene: TRBV27; clone size: few; CDR3 DNA: TGTGCCAGCGGTTGGGCACAAATCCCCTACGAGCAGTACTTC; CDR3 protein: CASGWAQIPYEQYF
D gene: -; J gene: TRBJ2-2; V gene: TRBV18; clone size: few; CDR3 DNA: TGTGCCAGCTCACCACCTTCCAGGTCGTACGGGGAGCTGTTTTTT; CDR3 protein: CASSPPSRSYGELFF
D gene: TRBD2; J gene: TRBJ2-1; V gene: TRBV12-3/TRBV12-4; clone size: few; CDR3 DNA: TGTGCCAGCAGGCGGACTAGCGGGAGGGCCAGCTCCTACAATGAGCAGTTCTTC; CDR3 protein: CASRRTSGRASSYNEQFF
D gene: TRBD1; J gene: TRBJ1-2; V gene: TRBV5-1; clone size: once; CDR3 DNA: TGCGCCAGCAGCTTCAACTCAGGGGGCTCCTATGGCTACACCTTC; CDR3 protein: CASSFNSGGSYGYTF
D gene: TRBD1; J gene: TRBJ2-1; V gene: TRBV7-9; clone size: -; CDR3 DNA: TGTGCCAGCAGCTTACCCTTCGTACAGGGGTTGGATGAGCAGTTCTTC; CDR3 protein: CASSLPFVQGLDEQFF
D gene: -; J gene: TRBJ2-2; V gene: TRBV11-3; clone size: -; CDR3 DNA: TGTGCCAGCAGCTTACGGCGAGTCGGGGAGCTGTTTTTT; CDR3 protein: CASSLRRVGELFF
D gene: -; J gene: TRBJ1-2; V gene: TRBV2; clone size: -; CDR3 DNA: TGTGCCAGCAGCGCAGAGTTAGTCTGCACCTTC; CDR3 protein: CASSAELVCTF
D gene: TRBD2; J gene: TRBJ2-5; V gene: TRBV7-2; clone size: many; CDR3 DNA: TGTGCCAGCAGCCCCGGACTAGCGATATCTGGTCGGCGGGAGACCCAGTACTTC; CDR3 protein: CASSPGLAISGRRETQYF
D gene: TRBD2; J gene: TRBJ2-3; V gene: TRBV10-3; clone size: many; CDR3 DNA: TGTGCCATCAGTGGTTCCTCCGGGACTAGCGGGATAAGCACAGATACGCAGTATTTT; CDR3 protein: CAISGSSGTSGISTDTQYF
D gene: -; J gene: TRBJ2-5; V gene: TRBV19; clone size: -; CDR3 DNA: TGTGCCAGTAGCGCCCGCTTGCTTTTCGAGACCCAGTACTTC; CDR3 protein: CASSARLLFETQYF
D gene: TRBD1; J gene: TRBJ2-5; V gene: TRBV7-2; clone size: -; CDR3 DNA: TGTGCCAGCAGCAGCACGACAGGGGGTCGGGAGACCCAGTACTTC; CDR3 protein: CASSSTTGGRETQYF
D gene: -; J gene: TRBJ1-1; V gene: TRBV20-1; clone size: -; CDR3 DNA: TGCAGTGCTAGTAGGTCAGGGTACGGGACTGAAGCTTTCTTT; CDR3 protein: CSASRSGYGTEAFF
D gene: -; J gene: TRBJ1-3; V gene: TRBV19; clone size: -; CDR3 DNA: TGTGCCAGTAGTATGGAGATTTCGTCTGGAAACACCATATATTTT; CDR3 protein: CASSMEISSGNTIYF